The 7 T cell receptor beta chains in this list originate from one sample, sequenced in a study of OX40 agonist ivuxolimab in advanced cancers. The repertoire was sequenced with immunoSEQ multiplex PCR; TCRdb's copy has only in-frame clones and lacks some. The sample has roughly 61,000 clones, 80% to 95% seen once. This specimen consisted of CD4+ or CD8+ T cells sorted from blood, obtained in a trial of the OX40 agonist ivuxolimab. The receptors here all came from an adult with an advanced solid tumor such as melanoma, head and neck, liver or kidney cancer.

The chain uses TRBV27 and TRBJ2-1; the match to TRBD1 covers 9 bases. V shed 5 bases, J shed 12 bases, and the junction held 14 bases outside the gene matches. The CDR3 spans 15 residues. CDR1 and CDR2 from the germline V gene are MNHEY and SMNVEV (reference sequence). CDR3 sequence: CASSLHGQGHGVQFF. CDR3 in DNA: TGTGCCAGCAGTCTCCACGGACAGGGGCATGGCGTGCAGTTCTTC.

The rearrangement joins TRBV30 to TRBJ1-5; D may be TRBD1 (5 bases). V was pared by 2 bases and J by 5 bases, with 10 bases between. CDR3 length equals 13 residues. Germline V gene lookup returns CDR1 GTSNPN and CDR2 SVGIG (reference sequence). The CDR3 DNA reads TGTGCCTGGAGTCCGCAGGGCCATCAGCCCCAGCATTTT. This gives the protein CAWSPQGHQPQHF.

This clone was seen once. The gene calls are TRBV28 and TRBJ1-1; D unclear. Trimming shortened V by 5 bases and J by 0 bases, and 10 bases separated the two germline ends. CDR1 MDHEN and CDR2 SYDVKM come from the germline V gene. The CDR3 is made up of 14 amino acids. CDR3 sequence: CASSLDGMNTEAFF. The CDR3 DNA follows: TGTGCCAGCAGTCTCGACGGGATGAACACTGAAGCTTTCTTT.

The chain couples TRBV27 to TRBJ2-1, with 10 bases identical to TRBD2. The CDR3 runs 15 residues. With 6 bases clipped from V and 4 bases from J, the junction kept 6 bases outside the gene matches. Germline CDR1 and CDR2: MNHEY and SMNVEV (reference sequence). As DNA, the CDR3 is TGTGCCAGCAGGGCCGGGACTAGCGTTTACAATGAGCAGTTCTTC. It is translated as CASRAGTSVYNEQFF.

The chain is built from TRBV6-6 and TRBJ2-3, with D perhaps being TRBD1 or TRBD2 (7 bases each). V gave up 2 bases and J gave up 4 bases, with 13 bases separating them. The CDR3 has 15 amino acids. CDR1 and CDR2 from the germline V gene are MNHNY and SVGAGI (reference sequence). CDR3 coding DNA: TGTGCCAGCAGTTACCGGGGAGGGGGCCCAGATACGCAGTATTTT. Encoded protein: CASSYRGGGPDTQYF.

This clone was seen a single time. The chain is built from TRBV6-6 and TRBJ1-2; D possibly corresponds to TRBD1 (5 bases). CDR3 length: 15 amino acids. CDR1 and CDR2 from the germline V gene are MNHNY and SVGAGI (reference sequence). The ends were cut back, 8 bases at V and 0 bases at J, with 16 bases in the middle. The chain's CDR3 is CASLVAGRPNYGYTF. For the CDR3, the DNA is TGTGCCAGCTTAGTGGCGGGACGGCCTAACTATGGCTACACCTTC.

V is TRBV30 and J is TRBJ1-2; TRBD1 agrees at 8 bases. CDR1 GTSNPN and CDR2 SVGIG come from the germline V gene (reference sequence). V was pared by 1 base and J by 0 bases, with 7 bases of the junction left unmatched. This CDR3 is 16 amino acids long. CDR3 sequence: CAWSGTGLKPNYGYTF. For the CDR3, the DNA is TGTGCCTGGAGTGGGACAGGGCTAAAACCTAACTATGGCTACACCTTC.